A single TCR beta chain is shown here with its context. Its antigen is unknown. Base-call qualities are not available, and no considerably larger clone is one nucleotide away. The sample is drawn from a study of blood T cells in healthy people across ages (dated by TCRdb to the mid-2010s). For the wider study: In model experiments, roughly one uniquely barcoded TCR beta cDNA molecule per two T cells was captured by template switching. The study analyzed two additional independent replicas of 1 million unique cDNA reads from the same blood draw for two donors, one aged 18 to 30 and one aged 80 or older. To avoid experimental bias, donors of different ages were spread randomly across the sequencing lanes. Age-related changes in TCR beta repertoire diversity were measured in the study by deep sequencing normalized with unique cDNA molecular identifiers. Four age groups were formed from the donors: young (average roughly 15 years), middle-aged (approximately 40), aged (more than 55) and long-lived (about 80). The paper as a whole reports these results and caveats: Because donor CMV infection status was unknown, age-related changes in expanded clonotypes were potentially confounded. Compared with the aged group, the long-lived group had more naive CD4+ T cells, fewer expanded clones and increased TCR diversity, suggesting age selection. Total diversity estimates from one million sequenced T cells were considered lower bounds and underestimates. As age increased, observed TCR beta diversity per million T cells dropped in a roughly linear way, and a significant reduction was already evident by age 40. Since profiling was done on bulk unsorted PBMCs, naive and antigen-experienced compartments could not be conclusively compared. A strong correlation was found between observed TCR beta diversity and the percentage of naive T cells measured by flow cytometry.

The method was 5' RACE. Sequencing instrument: Illumina HiSeq 2500. A second PCR of roughly 6 to 11 cycles was run with a J-beta primer mix and a sample-barcoded 5' primer. A template-switch 5' adaptor carrying 12 random nucleotides introduced a unique molecular identifier onto each TCR beta cDNA molecule. Each sample yielded at least 3 million CDR3-containing paired-end reads. All of the RNA was converted into first-strand cDNA using the Mint cDNA synthesis kit, with a TRBC-specific oligonucleotide serving as the primer. Following uracil-DNA glycosylase treatment, a first 18-cycle PCR with universal primers M1SS and BC2_uni_R was performed on all cDNA. The study's own analysis went as follows. For normalization, 1 million high-quality reads, each with a distinct molecular identifier, were randomly selected from each sample. Instead of being binned into consensus sequences, reads with shared molecular identifiers were discarded. MiTCR, set to a Q25 quality threshold and the strictest error-elimination algorithm, was used for CDR3 identification, clonotype clustering and error correction. A nonparametric unseen species model with Euler transformation was used to estimate lower-bound total TCR beta diversity. TCRdb reprocessing: public reads trimmed at Q25 with fastp, clones called with MiXCR, in-frame beta chains kept. Identical CDR3 proteins give one entry, which carries the most common genes and DNA. The V and J calls and clone size are TCRdb's, not the authors'. The sample table shows around 1,500,000 distinct CDR3 sequences, and about 43% are seen once. Roughly 7.9% of the sample is taken by the ten largest.

Systemically healthy Caucasian individuals from Russia, some 38 in total and aged about 6 to 100 years, were included as donors. Approximately 11 milliliters of peripheral blood were drawn from each donor into EDTA-treated Vacutainer tubes. Ficoll-Paque density-gradient centrifugation was used to isolate PBMCs, with at least 6 million obtained per sample. Trizol reagent was used to extract total RNA from the PBMCs, yielding at least 6 micrograms per sample. Naive CD45RAhigh/CD27high T cell percentages were measured by flow cytometry on a PBMC aliquot from every donor. The germline ends are 11 bases apart after V is trimmed by 1 base and J by 7 bases. The CDR3 covers 13 residues, taking in both the cysteine and the phenylalanine. Only the CDR3 portion is preserved as DNA: 39 bases, with reading frame beginning at the first base.

The sequence was obtained from a woman between 18 and 29 years old in good health. Sequences were obtained from blood. The chain is encoded by TRBV12-3 or TRBV12-4 joined to TRBJ2-7, and the D gene may be TRBD2, 6 bases matching. DNA sequence: TGTGCCAGCAGTTTAGGCCGGGGGAATGAGCAGTACTTC. The translation is CASSLGRGNEQYF.